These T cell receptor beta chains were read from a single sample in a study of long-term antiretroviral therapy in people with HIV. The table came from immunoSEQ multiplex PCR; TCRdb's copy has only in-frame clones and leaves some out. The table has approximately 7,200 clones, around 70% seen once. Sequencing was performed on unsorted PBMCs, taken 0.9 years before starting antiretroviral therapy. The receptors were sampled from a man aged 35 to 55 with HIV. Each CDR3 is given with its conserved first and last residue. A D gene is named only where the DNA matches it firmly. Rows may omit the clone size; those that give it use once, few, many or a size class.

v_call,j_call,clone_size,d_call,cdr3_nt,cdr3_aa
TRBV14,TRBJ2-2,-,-,TGTGCCAGCAGCCAAGAAGGGCCTAGTGAATTAGGGGAGCTGTTTTTT,CASSQEGPSELGELFF
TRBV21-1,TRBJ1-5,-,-,TGTGCCAGCAGAACAGGGGGCAAGGGTCAGCCCCAGCATTTT,CASRTGGKGQPQHF
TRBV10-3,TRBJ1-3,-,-,TGTGCCATCAGTGAGGGGGCTGCCGGAAACACCATATATTTT,CAISEGAAGNTIYF
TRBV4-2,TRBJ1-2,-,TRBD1,TGTGCCAGCAGCCAAGGGACAGGGGGCGAAGATGGCTACACCTTC,CASSQGTGGEDGYTF
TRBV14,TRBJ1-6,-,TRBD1,TGTGCCAGCAGCCATCGGACAGGATATAATTCACCCCTCCACTTT,CASSHRTGYNSPLHF
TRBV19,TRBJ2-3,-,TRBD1,TGTGCCAGTAAACTGGACAGGGGAACAGATACGCAGTATTTT,CASKLDRGTDTQYF
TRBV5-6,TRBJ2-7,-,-,TGTGCCAGCAGCTTGTGGGGGGCCTACGAGCAGTACTTC,CASSLWGAYEQYF
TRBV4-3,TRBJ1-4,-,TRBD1,TGCGCCAGCAGCCAAGCCGGGACAGGCCACTATGCAACTAATGAAAAACTGTTTTTT,CASSQAGTGHYATNEKLFF
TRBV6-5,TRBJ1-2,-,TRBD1,TGTGCCAGCAGCCATGGACAGGGGGTCCTATATGGCTACACCTTC,CASSHGQGVLYGYTF
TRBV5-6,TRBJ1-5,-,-,TGTGCCAGCAGCTTGGGGCGGGGGACTCAGCCCCAGCATTTT,CASSLGRGTQPQHF
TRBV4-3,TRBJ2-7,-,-,TGCGCCAGCAGCCCATACGAGGGTTACGAGCAGTACTTC,CASSPYEGYEQYF
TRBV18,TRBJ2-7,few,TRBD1,TGTGCCAGCTCACCGGACGGGTCAGGGGGATACGAGCAGTACTTC,CASSPDGSGGYEQYF
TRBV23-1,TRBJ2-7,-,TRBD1,TGCGCCAGCAGTCCCGGGACAGGGAACTACGAGCAGTACTTC,CASSPGTGNYEQYF
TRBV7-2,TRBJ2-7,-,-,TGTGCCAGCAGCTTAAGGCGGTCGGGGGCCTCCTACGAGCAGTACTTC,CASSLRRSGASYEQYF
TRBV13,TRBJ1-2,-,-,TGTGCCAGCAGCTCCCGGGGTACTACTAACTATGGCTACACCTTC,CASSSRGTTNYGYTF
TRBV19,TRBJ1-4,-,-,TGTGCCAGTAGTGGGAGGATTGCAACTAATGAAAAACTGTTTTTT,CASSGRIATNEKLFF
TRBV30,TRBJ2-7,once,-,TGTGCCTGGAGTGTACGGGGACGGCTTTACGAGCAGTACTTC,CAWSVRGRLYEQYF
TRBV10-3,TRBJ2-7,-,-,TGTGCCATCTCTGCAGGGGCCGGGGAGCAGTACTTC,CAISAGAGEQYF
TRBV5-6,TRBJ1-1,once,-,TGTGCCAGCAGCTTTAGGATCATGAACACTGAAGCTTTCTTT,CASSFRIMNTEAFF
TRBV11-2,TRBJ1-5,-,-,TGTGCCAGCAGCTTAGGGCCTGGGGGCCAGCCCCAGCATTTT,CASSLGPGGQPQHF
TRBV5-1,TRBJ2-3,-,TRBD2,TGCGCCAGCAGCCCTAGCGGGGGGGCAGCAGATACGCAGTATTTT,CASSPSGGAADTQYF
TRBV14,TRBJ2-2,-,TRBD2,TGTGCCAGCAGCCAAGGACTAGCGGCGAACACCGGGGAGCTGTTTTTT,CASSQGLAANTGELFF
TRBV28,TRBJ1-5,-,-,TGTGCCAGCAGCCGCGATCTCGGGGGAGCGGAGCCCCAGCATTTT,CASSRDLGGAEPQHF
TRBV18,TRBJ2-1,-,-,TGTGCCAGCTCACCATGGAAGAAGTACAGTCGTCTCTCCTACAATGAGCAGTTCTTC,CASSPWKKYSRLSYNEQFF
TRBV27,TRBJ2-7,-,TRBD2,TGTGCCAGCAGTTTCCTTACTAGCGGGGGGGCCGACGAGCAGTACTTC,CASSFLTSGGADEQYF
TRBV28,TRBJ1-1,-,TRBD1,TGTGCCAGCGGGACAGGGGGCGCTAGGAACACTGAAGCTTTCTTT,CASGTGGARNTEAFF
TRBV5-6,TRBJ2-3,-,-,TGTGCCAGCAGCTTCGCCGGGGGCCACACAGATACGCAGTATTTT,CASSFAGGHTDTQYF
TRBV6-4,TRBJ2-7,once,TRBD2,TGTGCCAGCAGTGCCCTAAAGGGGAGCGGGGACCGCTCCTACGAGCAGTACTTC,CASSALKGSGDRSYEQYF
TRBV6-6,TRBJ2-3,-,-,TGTGCCAGCAGTTACATGGGTGGGGTTATCACAGATACGCAGTATTTT,CASSYMGGVITDTQYF
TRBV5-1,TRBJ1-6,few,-,TGCGCCAGCAGCTCAACCGGGACGGGAAATTCACCCCTCCACTTT,CASSSTGTGNSPLHF
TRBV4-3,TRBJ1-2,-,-,TGCGCCAGCAGCCAAGAAAAACAGGGCTGGAATGGCTACACCTTC,CASSQEKQGWNGYTF
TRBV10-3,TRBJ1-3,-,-,TGTGCCATCAGTGATCTAGCTCGGAGCTCTGGAAACACCATATATTTT,CAISDLARSSGNTIYF
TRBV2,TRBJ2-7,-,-,TGTGCCAACTCGGGACCGCCTAACGAGCAGTACTTC,CANSGPPNEQYF
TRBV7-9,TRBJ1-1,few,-,TGTGCCAGCAGCACTGTGGACAGAGGAGGCACTGAAGCTTTCTTT,CASSTVDRGGTEAFF
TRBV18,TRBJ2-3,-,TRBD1,TGTGCCAGCTCACCGGGACAGGGTACAGATACGCAGTATTTT,CASSPGQGTDTQYF
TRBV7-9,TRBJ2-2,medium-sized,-,TGTGCCAGCAGCTTAGGAGGGGACACTAACACCGGGGAGCTGTTTTTT,CASSLGGDTNTGELFF
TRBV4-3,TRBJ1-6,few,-,TGCGCCAGCAGCCAAGGGCAGGGCGGTAATTCACCCCTCCACTTT,CASSQGQGGNSPLHF
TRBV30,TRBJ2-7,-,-,TGTGCCTGGAGTGGGGGACGGGGCTACGAGCAGTACTTC,CAWSGGRGYEQYF
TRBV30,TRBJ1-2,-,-,TGTGCCTGGAGTACTACAAGACAGCCCGGGCCCTATGGCTACACCTTC,CAWSTTRQPGPYGYTF